The subject of this entry is one TCR beta chain. Its antigen is unidentified. This sample was taken from a study of shared clonotypes between healthy human individuals. Study as a whole: CD4 naive and memory got three plates each, CD8 naive two, CD8 memory one. Overall study results and limits: Sorted-subset samples were not fully sequenced, rarefaction indicated. Researchers sampled blood only, noting tissue repertoires likely differ.

Trimming took 1 base from V and 11 from J, leaving 14 bases between them. This CDR3 has 13 residues. CDR1 is SGHTA and CDR2 is FQGNSA in the germline V gene. TCRdb's table, derived via immunoSEQ multiplex PCR, lists solely in-frame clones and lacks some. Here the sample spans approximately 1,500,000 clones, around 98% being singletons. What was sequenced was naive CD4+ T cells sorted from blood. Subset specified: CD45RA+ positively selected. This TCR came from a man aged 30-40 years in good health. The V call is TRBV7-2, the J call TRBJ1-1; D remains ambiguous. The DNA for the CDR3 is TGTGCCAGCAGCTTAGTAGCCCCCTCAGTGGCTTTCTTT. Residues: CASSLVAPSVAFF.